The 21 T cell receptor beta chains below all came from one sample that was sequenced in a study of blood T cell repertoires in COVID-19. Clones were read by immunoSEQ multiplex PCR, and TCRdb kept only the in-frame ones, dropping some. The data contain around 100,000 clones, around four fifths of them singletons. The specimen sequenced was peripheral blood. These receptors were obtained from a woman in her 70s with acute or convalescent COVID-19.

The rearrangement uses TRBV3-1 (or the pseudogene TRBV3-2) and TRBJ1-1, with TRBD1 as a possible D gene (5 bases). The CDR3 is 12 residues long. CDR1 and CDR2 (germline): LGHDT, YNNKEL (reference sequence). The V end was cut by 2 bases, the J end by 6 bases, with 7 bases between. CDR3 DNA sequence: TGTGCCAGCAGCCAACGGGGGGCTGAAGCTTTCTTT. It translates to CASSQRGAEAFF.

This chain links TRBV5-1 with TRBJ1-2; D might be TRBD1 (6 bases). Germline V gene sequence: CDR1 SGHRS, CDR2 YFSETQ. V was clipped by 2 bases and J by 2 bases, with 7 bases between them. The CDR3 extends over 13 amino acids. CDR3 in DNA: TGCGCCAGCAGCTTCCAGGGGAACTATGGCTACACCTTC. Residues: CASSFQGNYGYTF. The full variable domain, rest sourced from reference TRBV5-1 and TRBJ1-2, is KAGVTQTPRYLIKTRGQQVTLSCSPISGHRSVSWYQQTPGQGLQFLFEYFSETQRNKGNFPGRFSGRQFSNSRSEMNVSTLELGDSALYLCASSFQGNYGYTFGSGTRLTVV.

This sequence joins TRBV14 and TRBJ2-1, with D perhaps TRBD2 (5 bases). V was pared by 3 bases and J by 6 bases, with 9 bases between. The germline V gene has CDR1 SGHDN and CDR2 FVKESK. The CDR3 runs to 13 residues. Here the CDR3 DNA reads TGTGCCAGCAGCCAGGGTAGCGCCAATGAGCAGTTCTTC. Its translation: CASSQGSANEQFF. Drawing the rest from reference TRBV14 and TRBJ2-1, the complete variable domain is EAGVTQFPSHSVIEKGQTVTLRCDPISGHDNLYWYRRVMGKEIKFLLHFVKESKQDESGMPNNRFLAERTGGTYSTLKVQPAELEDSGVYFCASSQGSANEQFFGPGTRLTVL.

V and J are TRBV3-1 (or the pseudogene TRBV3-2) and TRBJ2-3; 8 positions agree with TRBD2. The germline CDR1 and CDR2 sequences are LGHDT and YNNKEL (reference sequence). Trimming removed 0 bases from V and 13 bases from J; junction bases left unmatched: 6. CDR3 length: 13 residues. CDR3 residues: CASSQDSQAGEYF. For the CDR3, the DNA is TGTGCCAGCAGCCAAGATAGCCAAGCGGGGGAGTATTTT.

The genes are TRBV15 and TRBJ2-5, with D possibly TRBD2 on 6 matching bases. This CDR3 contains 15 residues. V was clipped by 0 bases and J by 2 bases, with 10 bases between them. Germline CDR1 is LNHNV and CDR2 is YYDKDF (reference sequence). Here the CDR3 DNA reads TGTGCCACCAGCAGAGATATGGGGGGTCAAGAGACCCAGTACTTC. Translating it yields CATSRDMGGQETQYF.

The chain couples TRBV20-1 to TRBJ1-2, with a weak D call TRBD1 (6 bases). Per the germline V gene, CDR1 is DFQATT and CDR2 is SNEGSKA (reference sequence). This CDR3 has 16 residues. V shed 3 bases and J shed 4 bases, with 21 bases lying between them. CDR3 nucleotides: TGCAGTGCTAGTTGGGTTCGGGGGGCCTCAATCTATGGCTACACCTTC. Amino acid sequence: CSASWVRGASIYGYTF.

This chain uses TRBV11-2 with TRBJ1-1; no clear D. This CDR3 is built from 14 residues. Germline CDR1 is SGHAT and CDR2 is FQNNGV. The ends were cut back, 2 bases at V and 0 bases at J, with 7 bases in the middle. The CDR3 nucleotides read TGTGCCAGCAGCTTAACACATTTGAACACTGAAGCTTTCTTT. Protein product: CASSLTHLNTEAFF.

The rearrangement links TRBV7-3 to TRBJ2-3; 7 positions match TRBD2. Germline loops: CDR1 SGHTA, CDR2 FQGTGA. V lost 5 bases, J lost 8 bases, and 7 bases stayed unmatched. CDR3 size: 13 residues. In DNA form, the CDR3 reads TGTGCCAGCAGCCAAACTAGCGAGGGTACGCAGTATTTT. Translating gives CASSQTSEGTQYF.

CDR3 protein: CASSQEELGFTDTQYF. The CDR3 bases are TGCGCCAGCAGCCAAGAAGAGCTCGGGTTCACAGATACGCAGTATTTT. The chain employs TRBV4-1 and TRBJ2-3, with D uncertain. CDR3 length: 16 residues. The germline V gene has CDR1 MGHRA and CDR2 YSYEKL. The V end lost 0 bases, the J end lost 2 bases, and 12 bases lay between the germline ends.

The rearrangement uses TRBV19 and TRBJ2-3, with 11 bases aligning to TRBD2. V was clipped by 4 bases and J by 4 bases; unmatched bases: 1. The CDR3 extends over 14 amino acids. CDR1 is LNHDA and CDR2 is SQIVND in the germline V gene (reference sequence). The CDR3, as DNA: TGTGCCAGTAGTAGTAGCGGGGGGGCAGATACGCAGTATTTT. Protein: CASSSSGGADTQYF.

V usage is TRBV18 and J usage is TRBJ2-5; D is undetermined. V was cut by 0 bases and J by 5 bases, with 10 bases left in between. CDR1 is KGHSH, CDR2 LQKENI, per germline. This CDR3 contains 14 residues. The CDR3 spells CASSPPMSSETQYF. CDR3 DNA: TGTGCCAGCTCACCACCTATGAGTTCGGAGACCCAGTACTTC.

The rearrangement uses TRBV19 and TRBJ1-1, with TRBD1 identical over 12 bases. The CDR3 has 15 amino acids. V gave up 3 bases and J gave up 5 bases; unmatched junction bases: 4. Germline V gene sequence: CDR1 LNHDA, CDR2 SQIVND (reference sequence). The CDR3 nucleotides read TGTGCCAGTAGTATCGGGGACAGGGGGCTGACTGAAGCTTTCTTT. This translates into CASSIGDRGLTEAFF.

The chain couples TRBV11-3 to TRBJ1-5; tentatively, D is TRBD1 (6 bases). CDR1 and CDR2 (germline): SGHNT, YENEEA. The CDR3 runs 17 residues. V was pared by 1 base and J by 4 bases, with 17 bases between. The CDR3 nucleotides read TGTGCCAGCAGCTTAGTAGTCTCGGACAGCCTAAATCAGCCCCAGCATTTT. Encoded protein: CASSLVVSDSLNQPQHF.

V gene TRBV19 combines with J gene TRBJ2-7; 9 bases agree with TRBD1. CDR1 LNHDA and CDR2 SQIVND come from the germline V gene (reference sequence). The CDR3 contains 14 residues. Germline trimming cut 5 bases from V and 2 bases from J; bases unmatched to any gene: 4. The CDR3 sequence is CASSSQGAAYEQYF. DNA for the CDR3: TGTGCCAGTAGTTCACAGGGGGCAGCCTACGAGCAGTACTTC.

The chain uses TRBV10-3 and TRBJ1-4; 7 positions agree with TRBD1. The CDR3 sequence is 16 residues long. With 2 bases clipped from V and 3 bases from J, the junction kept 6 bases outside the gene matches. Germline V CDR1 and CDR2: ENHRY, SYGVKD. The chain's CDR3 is CAISEDRDRPNEKLFF. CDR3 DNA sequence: TGTGCCATCAGTGAGGACAGGGATAGGCCTAATGAAAAACTGTTTTTT.

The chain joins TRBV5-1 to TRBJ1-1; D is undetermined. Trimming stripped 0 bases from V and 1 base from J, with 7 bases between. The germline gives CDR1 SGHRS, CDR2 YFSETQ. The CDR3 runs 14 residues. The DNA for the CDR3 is TGCGCCAGCAGCTTGGGTCCAGAGAACACTGAAGCTTTCTTT. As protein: CASSLGPENTEAFF.

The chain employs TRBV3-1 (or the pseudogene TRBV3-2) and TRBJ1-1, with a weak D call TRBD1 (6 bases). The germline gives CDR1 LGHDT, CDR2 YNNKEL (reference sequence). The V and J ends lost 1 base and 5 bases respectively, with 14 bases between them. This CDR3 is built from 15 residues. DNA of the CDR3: TGTGCCAGCAGCCAAGCAACAGGGCCCGGAACTGAAGCTTTCTTT. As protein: CASSQATGPGTEAFF.

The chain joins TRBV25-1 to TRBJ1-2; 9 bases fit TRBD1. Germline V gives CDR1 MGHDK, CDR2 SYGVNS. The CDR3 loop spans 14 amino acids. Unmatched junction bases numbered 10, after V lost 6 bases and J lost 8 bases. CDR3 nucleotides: TGTGCCAGCAGCTCGCTGGGGACAGGGATGGGCTACACCTTC. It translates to CASSSLGTGMGYTF.

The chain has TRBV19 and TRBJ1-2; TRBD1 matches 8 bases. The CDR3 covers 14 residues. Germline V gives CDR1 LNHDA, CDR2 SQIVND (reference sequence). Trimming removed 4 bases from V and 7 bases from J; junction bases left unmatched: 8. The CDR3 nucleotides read TGTGCCAGTAGTAGAGGACAGGGTGGAATTGGCTACACCTTC. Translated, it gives CASSRGQGGIGYTF.

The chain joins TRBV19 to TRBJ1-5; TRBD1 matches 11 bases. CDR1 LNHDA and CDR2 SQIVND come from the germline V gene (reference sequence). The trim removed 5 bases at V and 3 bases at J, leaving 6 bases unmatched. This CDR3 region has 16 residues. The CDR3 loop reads CASSSGTGGANQPQHF. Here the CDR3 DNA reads TGTGCCAGTAGTTCTGGGACAGGGGGTGCCAATCAGCCCCAGCATTTT.

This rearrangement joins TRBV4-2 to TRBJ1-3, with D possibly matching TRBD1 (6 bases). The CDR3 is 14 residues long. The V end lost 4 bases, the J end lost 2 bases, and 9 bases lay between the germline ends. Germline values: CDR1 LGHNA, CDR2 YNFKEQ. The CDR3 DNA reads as TGTGCCAGCAGCCCAGCAGGGGCTGGAAACACCATATATTTT. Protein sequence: CASSPAGAGNTIYF.